The present entry profiles one T cell receptor (beta chain) with its context. This entry is derived from a study of blood T cell repertoires in COVID-19. How the authors handled the data: By means of reference gene primer amplification, nucleated cell counts were estimated. Profiled with immunoSEQ multiplex PCR; TCRdb holds only in-frame clones, not every one. V and J calls and clone size are copied from that table; D and trimming were computed from the DNA. The table records 150,000 to 200,000 clones, 80% to 85% of them present only once. Germline V gives CDR1 WNHNN, CDR2 SYGVQD (reference sequence). The CDR3 loop spans 13 amino acids. Trimming cost V 6 bases and J 4 bases, with 9 bases left between them.

The V and J genes are TRBV10-1 and TRBJ1-4; weak D call: TRBD1 (5 bases). This clonotype originated in a woman in her thirties with acute or convalescent COVID-19. The source material was peripheral blood. In DNA form, the CDR3 reads TGCGCCAGCAGCGGCCAGGGTAATGAAAAACTGTTTTTT. Translation gives CASSGQGNEKLFF.